This entry concerns a single T cell receptor (beta chain). The antigen is undetermined. CDR3 size: 14 residues. CDR1 is MNHEY, CDR2 SVGAGI, per germline. Trimming stripped 2 bases from V and 5 bases from J, with 13 bases between. Assay: immunoSEQ multiplex PCR; the TCRdb copy retains only in-frame clones and omits some. In the table there are 250,000 to 300,000 clones, almost 95% of which are singletons. The source of the sample is a study of T cell responses to AZD1222 COVID-19 vaccine. Notes on the study in general: The breadth and depth of Spike-specific TCRs increased once two AZD1222 doses had been given.

The origin of this receptor is an adult who received the AZD1222 COVID-19 vaccine. This specimen consisted of peripheral blood, obtained 28 days after the second AZD1222 dose. The chain employs TRBV6-5 and TRBJ2-7; no firm D call. CDR3 loop: CASSYDPSLDEQYF. The CDR3 coding sequence is TGTGCCAGCAGTTACGACCCGTCCCTGGACGAGCAGTACTTC.